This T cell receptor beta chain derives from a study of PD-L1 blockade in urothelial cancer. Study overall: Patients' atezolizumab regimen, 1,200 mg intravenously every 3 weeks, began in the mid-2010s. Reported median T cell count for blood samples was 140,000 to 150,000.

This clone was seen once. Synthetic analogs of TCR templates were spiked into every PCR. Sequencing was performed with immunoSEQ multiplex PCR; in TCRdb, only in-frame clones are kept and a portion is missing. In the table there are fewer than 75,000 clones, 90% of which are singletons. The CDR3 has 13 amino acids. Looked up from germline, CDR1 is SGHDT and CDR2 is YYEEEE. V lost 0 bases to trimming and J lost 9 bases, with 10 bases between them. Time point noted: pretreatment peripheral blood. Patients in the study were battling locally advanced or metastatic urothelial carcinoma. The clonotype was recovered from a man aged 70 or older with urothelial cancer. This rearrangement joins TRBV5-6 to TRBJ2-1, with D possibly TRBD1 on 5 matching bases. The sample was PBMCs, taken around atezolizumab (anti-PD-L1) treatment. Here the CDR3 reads CASSLDGASEQFF. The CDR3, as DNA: TGTGCCAGCAGCTTGGATGGGGCGTCTGAGCAGTTCTTC.